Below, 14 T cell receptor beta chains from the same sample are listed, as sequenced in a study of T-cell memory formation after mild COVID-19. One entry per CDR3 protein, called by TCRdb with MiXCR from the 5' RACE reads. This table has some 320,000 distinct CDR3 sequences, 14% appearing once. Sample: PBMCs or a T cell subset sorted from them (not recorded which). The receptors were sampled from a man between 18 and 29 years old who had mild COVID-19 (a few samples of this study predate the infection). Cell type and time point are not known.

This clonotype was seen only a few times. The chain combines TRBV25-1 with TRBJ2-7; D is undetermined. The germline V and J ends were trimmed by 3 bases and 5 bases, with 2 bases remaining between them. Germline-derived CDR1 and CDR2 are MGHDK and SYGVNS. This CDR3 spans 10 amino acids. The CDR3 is CASSEDEQYF. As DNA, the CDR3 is TGTGCCAGCAGTGAGGACGAGCAGTACTTC.

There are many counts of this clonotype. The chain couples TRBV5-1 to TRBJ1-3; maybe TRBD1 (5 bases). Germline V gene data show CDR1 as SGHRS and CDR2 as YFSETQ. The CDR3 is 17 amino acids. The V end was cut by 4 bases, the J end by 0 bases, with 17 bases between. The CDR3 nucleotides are TGCGCCAGCAGCGCTGGACGACAGTTCTTCTCTGGAAACACCATATATTTT. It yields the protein CASSAGRQFFSGNTIYF.

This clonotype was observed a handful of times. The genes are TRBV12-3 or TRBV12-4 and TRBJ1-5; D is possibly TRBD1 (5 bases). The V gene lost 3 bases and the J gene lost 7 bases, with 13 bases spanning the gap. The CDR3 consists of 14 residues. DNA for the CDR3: TGTGCCAGCAGTTTGGCAGGGTGGGAGCAGCCCCAGCATTTT. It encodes CASSLAGWEQPQHF.

Written as DNA, the CDR3 is TGTGCCAGCACGCGGCAGGTTCTGTACGAGCAGTACTTC. Protein product: CASTRQVLYEQYF. The genes are TRBV28 and TRBJ2-7; D unclear. Trimming took off 7 bases at V and 4 bases at J, with 14 bases between the two ends. The CDR3 length is 13 residues. Germline CDR1 reads MDHEN; CDR2 reads SYDVKM.

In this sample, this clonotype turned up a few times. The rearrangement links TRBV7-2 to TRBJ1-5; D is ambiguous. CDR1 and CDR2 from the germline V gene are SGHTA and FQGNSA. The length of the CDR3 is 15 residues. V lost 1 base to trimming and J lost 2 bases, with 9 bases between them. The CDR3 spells CASSLDVGRNQPQHF. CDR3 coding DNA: TGTGCCAGCAGCTTAGATGTGGGTCGCAATCAGCCCCAGCATTTT.

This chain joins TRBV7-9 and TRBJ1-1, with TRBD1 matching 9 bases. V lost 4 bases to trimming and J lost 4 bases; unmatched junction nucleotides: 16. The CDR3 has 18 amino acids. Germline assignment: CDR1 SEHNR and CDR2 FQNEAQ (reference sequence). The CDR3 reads CASSSHKMWDRDLTEAFF. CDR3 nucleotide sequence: TGTGCCAGCAGCTCCCATAAGATGTGGGACAGGGATCTCACTGAAGCTTTCTTT.

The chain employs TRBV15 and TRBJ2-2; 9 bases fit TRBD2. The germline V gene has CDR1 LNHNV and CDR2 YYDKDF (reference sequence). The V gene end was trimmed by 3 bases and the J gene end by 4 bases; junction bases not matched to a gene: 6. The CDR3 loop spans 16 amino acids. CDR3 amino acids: CATSSPGLAGTGELFF. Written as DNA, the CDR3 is TGTGCCACCAGCAGCCCGGGACTAGCAGGCACCGGGGAGCTGTTTTTT.

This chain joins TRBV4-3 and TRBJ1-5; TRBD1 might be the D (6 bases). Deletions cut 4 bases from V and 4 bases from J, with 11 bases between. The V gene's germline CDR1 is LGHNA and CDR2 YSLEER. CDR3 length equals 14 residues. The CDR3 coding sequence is TGCGCCAGCAGCCTCACAGGGTCAAATCAGCCCCAGCATTTT. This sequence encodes CASSLTGSNQPQHF.

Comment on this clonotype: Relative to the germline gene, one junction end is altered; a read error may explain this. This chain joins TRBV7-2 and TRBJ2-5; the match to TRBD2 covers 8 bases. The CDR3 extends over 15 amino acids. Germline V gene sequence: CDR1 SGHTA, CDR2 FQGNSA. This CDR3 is CASSSGGSAQETHYF. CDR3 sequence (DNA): TGTGCCAGCAGCTCGGGGGGGTCTGCCCAAGAGACCCATTACTTC.

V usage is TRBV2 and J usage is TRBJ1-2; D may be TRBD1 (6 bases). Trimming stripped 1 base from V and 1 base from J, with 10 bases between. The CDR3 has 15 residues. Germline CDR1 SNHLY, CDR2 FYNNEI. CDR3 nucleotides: TGTGCCAGCAGTGAAGAGGGACACAATAACTATGGCTACACCTTC. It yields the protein CASSEEGHNNYGYTF. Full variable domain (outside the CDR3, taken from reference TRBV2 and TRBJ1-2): EPEVTQTPSHQVTQMGQEVILRCVPISNHLYFYWYRQILGQKVEFLVSFYNNEISEKSEIFDDQFSVERPDGSNFTLKIRSTKLEDSAMYFCASSEEGHNNYGYTFGSGTRLTVV.

The CDR3 sequence: CSSSGQGGKNTEAFF. In DNA form, the CDR3 reads TGCAGCTCCTCCGGGCAGGGAGGCAAGAACACTGAAGCTTTCTTT. The rearrangement joins TRBV29-1 to TRBJ1-1; D perhaps matches TRBD1 (5 bases). The V end was cut by 8 bases, the J end by 1 base, with 20 bases between. Looked up from germline, CDR1 is SQVTM and CDR2 is ANQGSEA. The CDR3 length is 15 residues.

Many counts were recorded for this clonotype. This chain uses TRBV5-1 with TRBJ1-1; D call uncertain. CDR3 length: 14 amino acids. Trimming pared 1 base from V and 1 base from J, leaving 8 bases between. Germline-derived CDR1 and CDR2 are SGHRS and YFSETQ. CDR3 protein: CASSLRAANTEAFF. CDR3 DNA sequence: TGCGCCAGCAGCTTGAGGGCGGCGAACACTGAAGCTTTCTTT.

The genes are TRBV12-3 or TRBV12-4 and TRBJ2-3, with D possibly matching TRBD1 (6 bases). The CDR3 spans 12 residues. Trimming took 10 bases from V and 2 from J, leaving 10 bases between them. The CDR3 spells CATKGVTDTQYF. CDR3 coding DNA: TGTGCCACCAAGGGGGTCACAGATACGCAGTATTTT.

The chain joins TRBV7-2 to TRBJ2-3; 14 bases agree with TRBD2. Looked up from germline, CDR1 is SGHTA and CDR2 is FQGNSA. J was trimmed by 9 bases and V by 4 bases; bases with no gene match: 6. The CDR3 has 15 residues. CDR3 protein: CASSSRGLAGATQYF. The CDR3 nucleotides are TGTGCCAGCAGCTCACGGGGACTAGCGGGGGCAACGCAGTATTTT.